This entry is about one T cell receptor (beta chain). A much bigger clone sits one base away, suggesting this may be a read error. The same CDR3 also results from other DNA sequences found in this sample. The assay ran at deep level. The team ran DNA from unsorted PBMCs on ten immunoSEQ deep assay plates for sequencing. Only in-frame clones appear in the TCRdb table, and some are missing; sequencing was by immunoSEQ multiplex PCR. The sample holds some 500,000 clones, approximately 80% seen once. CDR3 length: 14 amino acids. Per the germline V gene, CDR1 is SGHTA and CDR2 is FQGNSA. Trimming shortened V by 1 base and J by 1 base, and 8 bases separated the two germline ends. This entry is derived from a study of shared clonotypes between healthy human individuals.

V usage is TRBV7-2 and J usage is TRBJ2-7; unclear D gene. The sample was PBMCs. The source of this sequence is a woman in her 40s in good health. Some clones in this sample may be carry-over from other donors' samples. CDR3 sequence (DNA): TGTGCCAGCAGCTTAGGTGGCAGGTCCTACGAGCAGTACTTC. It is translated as CASSLGGRSYEQYF.